This T cell receptor beta chain was identified during a study of TIL therapy for anti-PD-1-resistant metastatic lung cancer. Across the whole study: Median tumor PD-L1 proportion score was under 6.5%. By whole-exome sequencing, median non-synonymous tumor mutation burden was roughly 1.4 mutations per megabase. Overall study results and limits: After infusion, TIL clonotypes partly replaced peripheral T cells and declined over months.

Concerning this clone: Its antigen is undetermined.

The immunoSEQ assay was v3. Libraries were sequenced to around 2 million read pairs (survey) or roughly 4.5-6.5 million (deep). Clones were sequenced by immunoSEQ multiplex PCR, and TCRdb holds only the in-frame ones, with some missing. Among more than 50,000 clones listed, roughly 84% were seen once. Time point defined: pre-treatment sample, taken before nivolumab and TIL therapy. Unmatched junction bases numbered 8, after V lost 0 bases and J lost 8 bases. Germline loops: CDR1 MGHRA, CDR2 YSYEKL. The CDR3 loop spans 16 amino acids. This chain connects TRBV4-1 to TRBJ2-1, with 9 bases identical to TRBD1. The material sequenced was blood, taken at baseline. This clonotype was obtained from a person aged 25-80 years with non-small cell lung cancer. Written as DNA, the CDR3 is TGCGCCAGCAGCCAAGAAAGTGGACAGGGGCTGGATGAGCAGTTCTTC. Its protein is CASSQESGQGLDEQFF.